A single sample is the source of the 32 T cell receptor beta chains below, sequenced in a study of T cells after yellow fever vaccination. Using its own MiXCR run on the 5' RACE reads, TCRdb lists one record per CDR3 protein. The sample contains more than 45,000 distinct CDR3 sequences, around 6.2% of which appear only once. The sample in question was PBMCs, either bulk or a sorted T-cell subset (CD4+, CD8+, memory, or dextramer-sorted; not recorded which), obtained on the day of the yellow fever booster vaccination. These receptor sequences come from a man in his late teens or twenties who received the YFV17D yellow fever vaccine.

CDR3 in amino acids: CASSPSGPDTQYF. CDR3 DNA: TGTGCCAGTAGTCCCTCCGGACCAGATACGCAGTATTTT. The chain recombines TRBV19 with TRBJ2-3; D is undetermined. V shed 5 bases and J shed 4 bases, with 10 bases lying between them. The germline gives CDR1 LNHDA, CDR2 SQIVND (reference sequence). The CDR3 runs to 13 residues.

This chain links TRBV28 with TRBJ2-1; TRBD1 might be the D (6 bases). CDR3 length: 13 residues. CDR1 and CDR2 (germline): MDHEN, SYDVKM. Trimming took off 5 bases at V and 6 bases at J, with 11 bases between the two ends. CDR3: CASSIGTFNEQFF. CDR3 sequence (DNA): TGTGCCAGCAGTATCGGGACATTCAATGAGCAGTTCTTC.

This clonotype was detected many times. The chain couples TRBV5-1 to TRBJ1-2, with a possible D match to TRBD1 (5 bases). The CDR3 consists of 12 residues. The V gene lost 4 bases and the J gene lost 4 bases, with 8 bases spanning the gap. Germline V lookup: CDR1 SGHRS, CDR2 YFSETQ. The CDR3 sequence is CASSGGSYGYTF. Here the CDR3 DNA reads TGCGCCAGCAGCGGGGGAAGCTATGGCTACACCTTC.

This clonotype has more than one count but fewer than ten. The chain is built from TRBV6-2 or TRBV6-3 and TRBJ2-2; weak D call: TRBD1 (5 bases). CDR1 MNHEY and CDR2 SVGEGT come from the germline V gene. V lost 5 bases and J lost 3, with 13 bases in between. This CDR3 is 15 amino acids long. CDR3 residues: CASSEIRAYTGELFF. In nucleotides, the CDR3 is TGTGCCAGCAGTGAGATCAGGGCTTACACCGGGGAGCTGTTTTTT.

The chain is built from TRBV5-1 and TRBJ1-1, with 8 bases matching TRBD1. V trimming: 0 bases; J trimming: 7 bases; junction bases outside the gene matches: 5. Germline assignment: CDR1 SGHRS and CDR2 YFSETQ. CDR3 length equals 14 residues. The CDR3 coding sequence is TGCGCCAGCAGCTTGGCCCCAGGGGGCGGTGAAGCTTTCTTT. Amino acid sequence: CASSLAPGGGEAFF.

This clonotype has a count of ten or more. This chain's CDR3 is CASSPGTGRGEKLFF. In DNA form, the CDR3 reads TGCGCCAGCAGCCCCGGGACAGGGAGAGGTGAAAAACTGTTTTTT. The V call is TRBV4-3, the J call TRBJ1-4; 9 nucleotides match TRBD1. CDR3 length: 15 residues. After removal of 4 bases from V and 7 bases from J, the junction contained 7 bases not matched to a gene. The germline CDR1 and CDR2 sequences are LGHNA and YSLEER.

The rearrangement uses TRBV5-5 and TRBJ2-7; TRBD2 aligns across 8 bases. Germline V gene data show CDR1 as SGHKS and CDR2 as YYEKEE (reference sequence). With V trimmed by 2 bases and J by 3 bases, 4 bases remained unmatched. CDR3 length equals 14 residues. The CDR3 here is CASSFLTSGYEQYF. In DNA, the CDR3 is TGTGCCAGCAGCTTTCTTACTAGCGGCTACGAGCAGTACTTC.

J is TRBJ1-2 and V is TRBV7-9; the D is unclear. This CDR3 spans 13 amino acids. In germline, CDR1 is SEHNR, CDR2 FQNEAQ (reference sequence). With 2 bases removed from V and 3 bases from J, the gap between germline ends came to 7 bases. CDR3 in DNA: TGTGCCAGCAGCTTACTGGGCTACTATGGCTACACCTTC. Its translation is CASSLLGYYGYTF.

This clonotype was picked up a small number of times. This chain uses TRBV12-3 or TRBV12-4 with TRBJ2-2; D unclear. V was shortened by 2 bases and J by 3 bases, with 10 bases between the two germline ends. The CDR3 sequence is 15 residues long. This CDR3 reads CASSLLARDTGELFF. CDR3 coding DNA: TGTGCCAGCAGTTTACTTGCCCGAGACACCGGGGAGCTGTTTTTT.

This clonotype was counted many times. This rearrangement joins TRBV5-4 to TRBJ1-4, with D perhaps TRBD1 (5 bases). V lost 2 bases, J lost 3 bases, and 11 bases lay in between. Germline CDR1 and CDR2: SGHNT and YYREEE (reference sequence). The CDR3 sequence is 15 residues long. The CDR3 DNA reads as TGTGCCAGCAGCTTCCAAGGGGCACCTAATGAAAAACTGTTTTTT. Its protein is CASSFQGAPNEKLFF. Complete variable domain (other parts from reference TRBV5-4 and TRBJ1-4): ETGVTQSPTHLIKTRGQQVTLRCSSQSGHNTVSWYQQALGQGPQFIFQYYREEENGRGNFPPRFSGLQFPNYSSELNVNALELDDSALYLCASSFQGAPNEKLFFGSGTQLSVL.

This clonotype came up many times. J is TRBJ1-2 and V is TRBV29-1; the D is unclear. V lost 3 bases to trimming and J lost 5 bases, with 10 bases between them. Germline-derived CDR1 and CDR2 are SQVTM and ANQGSEA. This CDR3 region has 12 residues. The CDR3 DNA is TGCAGCGTTGATCGAGGACCTTATGGCTACACCTTC. Its protein product is CSVDRGPYGYTF.

This clonotype was detected many times. This chain joins TRBV4-2 and TRBJ1-1, with D perhaps TRBD1 (5 bases). Trimming removed 0 bases from V and 11 bases from J, with 16 bases in between. The CDR3 totals 14 residues. CDR1 and CDR2 from the germline V gene are LGHNA and YNFKEQ. The CDR3 here is CASSQEGGAGEAFF. In nucleotides, the CDR3 is TGTGCCAGCAGCCAAGAAGGAGGCGCGGGGGAGGCTTTCTTT.

This clonotype was detected ten times or more. The genes are TRBV5-1 and TRBJ2-3; 10 nucleotides line up with TRBD2. The germline gives CDR1 SGHRS, CDR2 YFSETQ. This CDR3 is built from 16 residues. Trimming took 4 bases from V and 0 from J; bases not matched to a gene: 5. The CDR3 DNA reads as TGCGCCAGCAGCCCATATAGCGGGGGGAGCACAGATACGCAGTATTTT. Its translation is CASSPYSGGSTDTQYF.

With respect to this clonotype: A much more abundant neighbour one base away suggests this may be a read error. The chain couples TRBV6-5 to TRBJ2-2; 8 positions match TRBD2. V lost 0 bases, J lost 13 bases, and 13 bases stayed unmatched. The germline V gene encodes CDR1 MNHEY and CDR2 SVGAGI. The CDR3 is 16 amino acids. This CDR3 is CASSYSVNSGVRGLFF. The CDR3 coding sequence is TGTGCCAGCAGTTACTCTGTGAATAGCGGGGTCCGGGGGCTGTTTTTT.

This clonotype was picked up many times. V and J are TRBV6-5 and TRBJ1-5; a weak D match, TRBD1 (6 bases). Per germline, CDR1 MNHEY and CDR2 SVGAGI. This CDR3 has 15 residues. V was trimmed by 6 bases and J by 8 bases, leaving 20 bases between them. The CDR3 coding sequence is TGTGCCAGCAGCTCGGAACAGGGCCCTTTGGAGCCCCAGCATTTT. Encoded protein: CASSSEQGPLEPQHF.

The gene calls are TRBV29-1 and TRBJ1-1, with a possible D match to TRBD1 (5 bases). The CDR3 is 14 residues long. The V and J ends lost 0 bases and 3 bases respectively, with 11 bases between them. Germline V gives CDR1 SQVTM, CDR2 ANQGSEA. The CDR3 DNA reads as TGCAGCGTTGAAGATGGCGGGGGATACACTGAAGCTTTCTTT. Its protein is CSVEDGGGYTEAFF.

A few counts support this clonotype. The J gene is TRBJ2-3, the V gene TRBV2; no reliable D call. CDR1 and CDR2 (germline): SNHLY, FYNNEI. V lost 2 bases and J 0 bases, leaving 15 bases between the germline ends. The CDR3 is 17 residues long. CDR3: CASSETNPVTSTDTQYF. CDR3 sequence (DNA): TGTGCCAGCAGTGAAACTAATCCGGTCACTAGCACAGATACGCAGTATTTT. Full variable domain (rest looked up from reference TRBV2 and TRBJ2-3): EPEVTQTPSHQVTQMGQEVILRCVPISNHLYFYWYRQILGQKVEFLVSFYNNEISEKSEIFDDQFSVERPDGSNFTLKIRSTKLEDSAMYFCASSETNPVTSTDTQYFGPGTRLTVL.

V and J are TRBV4-3 and TRBJ1-2; D is ambiguous. The length of the CDR3 is 14 residues. Trimming pared 4 bases from V and 1 base from J, leaving 10 bases between. Germline V gene data show CDR1 as LGHNA and CDR2 as YSLEER. The CDR3 loop is CASSPEHFNYGYTF. The DNA for the CDR3 is TGCGCCAGCAGCCCGGAGCACTTTAACTATGGCTACACCTTC.

This clonotype has at least ten counts. This rearrangement joins TRBV13 to TRBJ1-5; no definite D call. CDR1 and CDR2 from the germline V gene are PRHDT and FYEKMQ (reference sequence). The CDR3 has 15 amino acids. The V and J ends lost 0 bases and 2 bases respectively, with 8 bases between them. CDR3 sequence (DNA): TGTGCCAGCAGCTTAGGCCGGGGAGGCAATCAGCCCCAGCATTTT. Protein sequence: CASSLGRGGNQPQHF. Drawing the rest from reference TRBV13 and TRBJ1-5, the complete variable domain is AAGVIQSPRHLIKEKRETATLKCYPIPRHDTVYWYQQGPGQDPQFLISFYEKMQSDKGSIPDRFSAQQFSDYHSELNMSSLELGDSALYFCASSLGRGGNQPQHFGDGTRLSIL.

This clonotype was picked up many times. The rearrangement links TRBV5-1 to TRBJ1-6; TRBD1 aligns across 10 bases. The CDR3 runs to 16 residues. Germline trimming cut 4 bases from V and 7 bases from J; bases unmatched to any gene: 8. Germline V gene sequence: CDR1 SGHRS, CDR2 YFSETQ. The CDR3: CASSTTRTGGNSPLHF. The CDR3 bases are TGCGCCAGCAGCACAACACGGACAGGGGGAAATTCACCCCTCCACTTT.

The J gene is TRBJ2-7, the V gene TRBV7-2, with 11 bases matching TRBD2. The CDR3 loop spans 15 amino acids. V shed 5 bases, J shed 2 bases, and the junction held 5 bases outside the gene matches. Germline V gene data show CDR1 as SGHTA and CDR2 as FQGNSA. CDR3 region: CASSPMTSGAYEQYF. The CDR3 nucleotides read TGTGCCAGCAGCCCGATGACTAGCGGGGCCTACGAGCAGTACTTC.

This clonotype has a single count. The junction differs from germline at one of its ends, possibly a read error. The chain uses TRBV5-1 and TRBJ2-3, with D possibly being TRBD1 (6 bases). CDR3 length equals 14 residues. Germline values: CDR1 SGHRS, CDR2 YFSETQ. DNA for the CDR3: TGCGCCAGCAGCATGAACAGGGAAGCAGATACGGAGTATTTT. This translates into CASSMNREADTEYF.

The chain has TRBV20-1 and TRBJ2-3; D is uncertain. This CDR3 contains 13 residues. Per germline, CDR1 DFQATT and CDR2 SNEGSKA (reference sequence). With 1 base removed from V and 2 bases from J, the gap between germline ends came to 7 bases. The CDR3 DNA is TGCAGTGCTAGAGGCGAGATCACAGATACGCAGTATTTT. This encodes CSARGEITDTQYF.

In its sample, this clonotype was seen many times. V and J are TRBV6-2 or TRBV6-3 and TRBJ2-3; 15 bases align to TRBD2. The germline CDR1 and CDR2 sequences are MNHEY and SVGEGT. The CDR3 covers 19 residues. With V trimmed by 3 bases and J by 1 base, 8 bases remained unmatched. CDR3 amino acids: CASSYSGLAGGARTDTQYF. CDR3 DNA: TGTGCCAGCAGTTATAGTGGACTAGCGGGGGGGGCACGCACAGATACGCAGTATTTT.

The table lists this clonotype with a few counts. The chain recombines TRBV24-1 with TRBJ2-3; D not resolved. V lost 5 bases to trimming and J lost 0 bases, with 8 bases between them. This CDR3 is built from 14 residues. CDR1 is KGHDR, CDR2 SFDVKD, per germline. CDR3 sequence reads: CATSGSTSTDTQYF. The CDR3 region has the DNA TGTGCCACCAGTGGTTCAACCAGCACAGATACGCAGTATTTT.

This clonotype was seen ten or more times. This CDR3 reads CASLTGQNTEAFF. The DNA for the CDR3 is TGTGCCAGCCTTACTGGGCAAAACACTGAAGCTTTCTTT. V usage is TRBV6-5 and J usage is TRBJ1-1; no clear D gene. V was shortened by 8 bases and J by 2 bases, with 12 bases between the two germline ends. This CDR3 region has 13 residues. The germline gives CDR1 MNHEY, CDR2 SVGAGI.

This clonotype showed up just a few times. The J gene is TRBJ2-7, the V gene TRBV21-1; the tabulated D call, TRBD1, remains unverified against the DNA. TRBV21-1 is classified as a pseudogene. This CDR3 has 12 amino acids. The CDR3 loop reads CASSNRGYEQYV. CDR3 DNA: TGTGCCAGCAGCAACAGGGGGTACGAGCAGTACGTC.

This clonotype appeared many times. The J gene is TRBJ1-2, the V gene TRBV7-9, with TRBD1 identical over 8 bases. CDR3 length: 13 amino acids. V trimming: 5 bases; J trimming: 7 bases; junction bases outside the gene matches: 6. CDR1 is SEHNR, CDR2 FQNEAQ, per germline (reference sequence). The CDR3 DNA is TGTGCCAGCAGCGCGGACAGGGTAGCTGGCTACACCTTC. Protein: CASSADRVAGYTF.

This clonotype was picked up a small number of times. V usage is TRBV20-1 and J usage is TRBJ1-2, with D unresolved. There are 11 residues in the CDR3. Looked up from germline, CDR1 is DFQATT and CDR2 is SNEGSKA (reference sequence). The V gene lost 3 bases and the J gene lost 5 bases, with 7 bases spanning the gap. The CDR3 sequence is CSARGPYGYTF. The CDR3 nucleotides read TGCAGTGCTAGGGGTCCTTATGGCTACACCTTC.

The chain uses TRBV25-1 and TRBJ1-2; 8 bases align to TRBD1. CDR1 is MGHDK, CDR2 SYGVNS, per germline. The J segment lost 2 bases and the V segment lost 8 bases, leaving 4 bases of the junction unmatched. The CDR3 has 13 residues. The CDR3 sequence: CASQTGANYGYTF. In DNA form, the CDR3 reads TGTGCCAGCCAGACAGGGGCCAACTATGGCTACACCTTC.

V is TRBV28 and J is TRBJ2-1; unclear D gene. Germline lookup yields CDR1 MDHEN and CDR2 SYDVKM. This CDR3 region has 10 residues. V lost 10 bases and J lost 7, with 8 bases in between. The CDR3 sequence: CATGENEQFF. CDR3 bases: TGTGCCACCGGCGAGAATGAGCAGTTCTTC.

This clonotype has a handful of counts. The chain links TRBV12-3 or TRBV12-4 to TRBJ1-5, with D perhaps matching TRBD1 (5 bases). CDR3 length equals 17 residues. With 4 bases removed from V and 5 bases from J, the gap between germline ends came to 21 bases. CDR3 amino acids: CASSSSIEGLGDQPQHF. CDR3 nucleotide sequence: TGTGCCAGCAGTTCCTCTATAGAGGGCCTGGGGGATCAGCCCCAGCATTTT.